This passage covers 19 T cell receptor beta chains from one sample sequenced in a study of cytomegalovirus exposure and HLA in healthy donors. The PCR employed 60 Vbeta primers together with 13 Jbeta primers. The table came from immunoSEQ multiplex PCR; TCRdb's copy has only in-frame clones and leaves some out. Among over 15,000 clones listed, 84% were seen once. Sequenced material: PBMCs. The receptors derive from a human donor in good health.

This chain uses TRBV11-2 with TRBJ2-6; D ambiguous. The CDR3 consists of 15 residues. The germline gives CDR1 SGHAT, CDR2 FQNNGV. Trimming removed 5 bases at V and 0 bases at J, with 8 bases between. The CDR3 region is CASSPLNSGANVLTF. CDR3 coding DNA: TGTGCCAGCAGCCCCCTTAACTCTGGGGCCAACGTCCTGACTTTC.

This chain joins TRBV18 and TRBJ1-1; 7 bases are a match to TRBD1. J gave up 5 bases and V 3 bases, and 9 bases lay outside the gene matches. Germline CDR1 KGHSH, CDR2 LQKENI. The CDR3 sequence is 15 residues long. The DNA of the CDR3 is TGTGCCAGCTCACCGGACAGGACGGGGGTGACTGAAGCTTTCTTT. Amino acids: CASSPDRTGVTEAFF.

J is TRBJ1-2 and V is TRBV9; maybe TRBD1 (5 bases). Trimming removed 0 bases at V and 6 bases at J, with 18 bases between. The CDR3 sequence is 16 residues long. Germline V lookup: CDR1 SGDLS, CDR2 YYNGEE. Written as DNA, the CDR3 is TGTGCCAGCAGCGTAGCCCTCGGGGGAGTCTTGGATGGCTACACCTTC. This codes for CASSVALGGVLDGYTF.

CDR3 in DNA: TGTGCCAGCAGTGCAGGGTTCACTGAAGCTTTCTTT. Protein: CASSAGFTEAFF. The chain is built from TRBV2 and TRBJ1-1, with D maybe TRBD1 (5 bases). V shed 4 bases and J shed 4 bases, with 7 bases lying between them. The germline V gene encodes CDR1 SNHLY and CDR2 FYNNEI. The CDR3 spans 12 residues.

CDR3 protein: CASSGMAGSYEQYF. The CDR3 DNA is TGCGCCAGCAGCGGGATGGCAGGGTCCTACGAGCAGTACTTC. This chain uses TRBV5-1 with TRBJ2-5; a weak D match, TRBD1 (5 bases). TRBJ2-7 explains the end of the DNA better; the J call may be wrong. Per germline, CDR1 SGHRS and CDR2 YFSETQ. The CDR3 sequence is 14 residues long.

V gene TRBV18 combines with J gene TRBJ2-3, with a weak D call TRBD2 (5 bases). CDR1 is KGHSH and CDR2 is LQKENI in the germline V gene. V lost 2 bases and J lost 2, with 8 bases in between. There are 14 residues in the CDR3. The CDR3 loop is CASSPWENTDTQYF. The CDR3 DNA reads TGTGCCAGCTCACCATGGGAGAACACAGATACGCAGTATTTT.

The chain carries TRBV18 and TRBJ2-2; no reliable D call. Germline CDR1 reads KGHSH; CDR2 reads LQKENI. The CDR3 length is 14 residues. The V end lost 3 bases, the J end lost 1 base, and 6 bases lay between the germline ends. Written as DNA, the CDR3 is TGTGCCAGCTCACCCCCAGAGAACACCGGGGAGCTGTTTTTT. This encodes CASSPPENTGELFF.

Only one count was recorded for this clone. V and J are TRBV14 and TRBJ1-5; unclear D gene. Germline V lookup: CDR1 SGHDN, CDR2 FVKESK. This CDR3 is 13 amino acids long. V lost 1 base and J 7 bases, leaving 8 bases between the germline ends. Here the CDR3 reads CASSQGAGQPQHF. The CDR3 coding sequence is TGTGCCAGCAGCCAAGGGGCGGGCCAGCCCCAGCATTTT.

The chain links TRBV29-1 to TRBJ1-2; no reliable D call. This CDR3 region has 13 residues. Trimming shortened V by 1 base and J by 6 bases, and 12 bases separated the two germline ends. CDR1 is SQVTM, CDR2 ANQGSEA, per germline. The CDR3 loop reads CSVEGTADNGYTF. Here the CDR3 DNA reads TGCAGCGTTGAAGGGACTGCAGACAATGGCTACACCTTC. The entire variable domain, with the rest obtained from reference TRBV29-1 and TRBJ1-2, is as follows: SAVISQKPSRDICQRGTSLTIQCQVDSQVTMMFWYRQQPGQSLTLIATANQGSEATYESGFVIDKFPISRPNLTFSTLTVSNMSPEDSSIYLCSVEGTADNGYTFGSGTRLTVV.

The chain recombines TRBV10-3 with TRBJ1-1, with 7 positions matching TRBD1. CDR3 length equals 15 residues. The germline CDR1 and CDR2 sequences are ENHRY and SYGVKD. J lost 4 bases, V lost 3 bases, and 8 bases had no gene match. CDR3 sequence: CAISDSDRAGTEAFF. The CDR3 coding sequence is TGTGCCATCAGTGATTCTGACAGGGCAGGCACTGAAGCTTTCTTT.

The V call is TRBV27, the J call TRBJ1-5; no reliable D call. This CDR3 contains 15 residues. Trimming removed 5 bases from V and 4 bases from J, with 15 bases in between. Per the germline V gene, CDR1 is MNHEY and CDR2 is SMNVEV (reference sequence). CDR3 in DNA: TGTGCCAGCAGTCCCTACGGACTGGGGAATCAGCCCCAGCATTTT. Amino acids: CASSPYGLGNQPQHF.

This chain uses TRBV27 with TRBJ1-1; the match to TRBD1 covers 7 bases. With V trimmed by 6 bases and J by 10 bases, 20 bases remained unmatched. CDR1 and CDR2 from the germline V gene are MNHEY and SMNVEV (reference sequence). The CDR3 has 16 residues. CDR3 sequence (DNA): TGTGCCAGCAGCCTCACCCACGGGACAGTGGGGGTGGGAGCTTTCTTT. Protein: CASSLTHGTVGVGAFF.

V and J are TRBV18 and TRBJ1-2; a possible D gene is TRBD1 (5 bases). V was cut by 3 bases and J by 4 bases, with 12 bases left in between. The CDR3 loop spans 14 amino acids. The germline CDR1 and CDR2 sequences are KGHSH and LQKENI. CDR3 in amino acids: CASSPGRQGYGYTF. The CDR3 DNA is TGTGCCAGCTCACCGGGGCGTCAAGGCTATGGCTACACCTTC.

This chain links TRBV12-2 with TRBJ1-4; the table's D call, TRBD1, was not checked against the DNA. TRBV12-2 is termed a pseudogene. The CDR3 extends over 15 amino acids. CDR3 DNA sequence: TGTGCAAGTCGCCAAAACCCAGGGGGCAGTGAAAAACTGTTTTTT. This translates into CASRQNPGGSEKLFF.

The chain has TRBV25-1 and TRBJ1-4; 8 bases map to TRBD1. Unmatched junction bases numbered 6, after V lost 4 bases and J lost 2 bases. The CDR3 totals 16 residues. Germline V lookup: CDR1 MGHDK, CDR2 SYGVNS. The CDR3 DNA follows: TGTGCCAGCAGTGGATTTCAGGGGGCCACTAATGAAAAACTGTTTTTT. It encodes CASSGFQGATNEKLFF.

A remark on this clone: At one boundary the junction diverges from the germline segment, which might be a read error. Within the sample, other DNA sequences also encode this same CDR3. The chain joins TRBV19 to TRBJ1-1; 12 bases line up with TRBD1. Germline lookup yields CDR1 LNHDA and CDR2 SQIVND (reference sequence). The CDR3 runs to 16 residues. As DNA, the CDR3 is TGTGCCAGTAGTCCTTGGGACAGGGGGCTTGACACTGAGGCTTTCTTT. Translating it yields CASSPWDRGLDTEAFF. Filled out from reference TRBV19 and TRBJ1-1, the complete variable domain reads DGGITQSPKYLFRKEGQNVTLSCEQNLNHDAMYWYRQDPGQGLRLIYYSQIVNDFQKGDIAEGYSVSREKKESFPLTVTSAQKNPTAFYLCASSPWDRGLDTEAFFGQGTRLTVV.

This chain uses TRBV7-6 with TRBJ1-5; the D is unclear. V lost 3 bases to trimming and J lost 6 bases, with 15 bases between them. This CDR3 comprises 15 residues. CDR1 is SGHVS, CDR2 FNYEAQ, per germline. The CDR3 sequence is CASSLLHQDGQPQHF. CDR3 in DNA: TGTGCCAGCAGCTTGTTACACCAGGATGGTCAGCCCCAGCATTTT.

V usage is TRBV11-2 and J usage is TRBJ2-7, with D possibly matching TRBD1 (6 bases). The CDR3 runs 11 residues. The germline V and J ends were trimmed by 5 bases and 7 bases, with 9 bases remaining between them. Germline V gene sequence: CDR1 SGHAT, CDR2 FQNNGV. The CDR3 region has the DNA TGTGCCAGCAGCCTAACAGGGGAGCAGTACTTC. Translation: CASSLTGEQYF.

The chain is built from TRBV4-2 and TRBJ1-1, with D perhaps matching TRBD1 (6 bases). This CDR3 contains 15 residues. Germline-derived CDR1 and CDR2 are LGHNA and YNFKEQ. Trimming left V 0 bases short and J 5 bases short, with 13 bases between. The CDR3 nucleotides are TGTGCCAGCAGCCAAGAGCGAGGGCAGGGGACTGAAGCTTTCTTT. It yields the protein CASSQERGQGTEAFF.